Following are 2 T cell receptor beta chains from one sample sequenced in a study of control samples from healthy donors and cancer patients. TCRdb's table, derived via immunoSEQ multiplex PCR, lists solely in-frame clones and lacks some. The repertoire includes around 93,000 clones, roughly 88% of them detected once, and about 14% sits in the top ten. The sample was blood. These receptor sequences come from a man aged 25 to 45 in good health.

The chain uses TRBV5-1 and TRBJ2-2; the D call may be TRBD1 or TRBD2 (5 bases each). The CDR3 spans 20 residues. Germline lookup yields CDR1 SGHRS and CDR2 YFSETQ. Trimming stripped 5 bases from V and 7 bases from J, with 33 bases between. CDR3 in DNA: TGCGCCAGCAGTCTTCCGACCCCTCGCACTGGATGGGAGAGGGGCGGGGAGCTGTTTTTT. Its protein product is CASSLPTPRTGWERGGELFF.

This clone was detected only a few times. The V and J genes are TRBV9 and TRBJ1-5; D unclear. This CDR3 contains 14 residues. The V gene's germline CDR1 is SGDLS and CDR2 YYNGEE. Deletions cut 4 bases from V and 2 bases from J, with 10 bases between. CDR3 in amino acids: CASSSDTGNQPQHF. CDR3 nucleotides: TGTGCCAGCAGCTCTGACACTGGCAATCAGCCCCAGCATTTT.